This T cell receptor (beta chain) was obtained from a study of read filtering for tumor transcriptome and immune sequencing (dated by TCRdb to about 2020). Turning to the overall study: Of the patients in the cohort, approximately 17 were male and 14 to 15 were female, and their mean age was roughly 68 years, with a range of roughly 40 to 80. One main goal was a read-filtering strategy for immune repertoire data, in particular deciding whether clonotypes backed by only one read should be removed. By revised international staging, about 8 patients were R-ISS I, roughly 17 were R-ISS II and more than five were R-ISS III. The study compared TCR repertoires from targeted immune repertoire sequencing and bulk whole-transcriptome sequencing run on the same bone marrow samples. Whole-transcriptome libraries were prepared with the TruSeq RNA Access Library Prep Kit after DNase treatment. TCR-region mapped reads per sample ranged from about 3.5 to 10.27 million with IR-seq versus only about 85 to 1273 with RNA-seq.

What the work shows at the level of the full study, not this receptor alone: The sorted CD138-negative fraction was a mixed bone marrow immune population, not purified T cells. Single-read clonotypes made up around 86% of clonotypes but only around 4% of total reads in IR-seq, compared with roughly 70% of clonotypes and roughly 45% of reads in RNA-seq. The correlation between IR-seq and RNA-seq shared clonotype proportions was increased by removal of single-read clonotypes. IR-seq captured clonotypes at much higher depth and more reliably than RNA-seq, and smaller IR-seq throughput sufficed to identify most shared clonotypes.

TCR libraries were constructed from approximately 390 ng RNA using the Immunoverse kit, and molecular barcoded adaptors covering alpha/delta and beta/gamma chains were employed. TCR library preparation used the same RNA that went into transcriptome sequencing. Sequencing of TCR libraries was carried out on an Illumina HiSeq 4000 with 2 x 150 cycles. The published analysis was carried out like this. TCR reads were aligned to human V, D, J and C references and assembled into CDR3 clonotypes with MiXCR, including quality filtering and error correction. The tcR package in R was used for analysis of clonotype counts and gene usage diversity. Raw mapping reads were checked after the RNA-seq reads had been mapped by STAR aligner version 2.5.3a onto the human GRCh37 genome. To test the effect of sequencing depth on detected clonotypes, IR-seq fastq files were randomly downsampled using Seqtk 1.3. In-frame beta chains were kept once TCRdb had trimmed the public reads at Q25 with fastp and called clones with MiXCR. Every entry covers one CDR3 protein and lists the most common genes and DNA from its rows. Here the V and J calls rest on TCRdb's processing, not on the authors' analysis. In all, the sample holds roughly 90,000 distinct CDR3 sequences, and 10% to 15% of those were seen once. The ten largest clonotypes hold under 15% of the sample.

Every patient had bone marrow sampled at the time of active disease. Bone marrow mononuclear cells were isolated by Ficoll-Hypaque density gradient centrifugation. Myeloma plasma cells were removed and CD138-negative cells were collected by negative selection after labeling with CD138 magnetic microbeads on a MACS separator. Flow cytometry with CD138 antibodies on an Attune NxT was used to check how pure the isolated cells were. Total RNA was extracted with TRIzol reagent and quantified with a NanoDrop spectrophotometer. Paired RNA-seq and IR-seq were performed on each patient's CD138-negative bone marrow sample. This clonotype was detected once. Its antigen specificity is not known. There are no base qualities to consult, and no much larger clone falls within one base. One read alone makes for weak evidence. Reading from cysteine to phenylalanine, the CDR3 counts 14 amino acids. Here the CDR3 DNA is all that survives: 42 bases in frame from base 1. From the germline V gene, CDR1 is KGHDR and CDR2 is SFDVKD. The junction carries 15 bases between V and J, which are trimmed by 7 bases and 3 bases respectively.

This clonotype was obtained from a donor at least 40 years old with multiple myeloma. The chain couples TRBV24-1 to TRBJ2-7; no D gene call is confident. Sequenced sample: a population of CD138-negative cells sorted from bone marrow. The cell subset or site label for this specimen denotes: bone marrow mononuclear cells depleted of CD138+ plasma/myeloma cells by negative magnetic selection. The CDR3 reads CATSPGRPRYEQYF. The nucleotide sequence is TGTGCCACCAGCCCTGGACGGCCTCGCTACGAGCAGTACTTC.